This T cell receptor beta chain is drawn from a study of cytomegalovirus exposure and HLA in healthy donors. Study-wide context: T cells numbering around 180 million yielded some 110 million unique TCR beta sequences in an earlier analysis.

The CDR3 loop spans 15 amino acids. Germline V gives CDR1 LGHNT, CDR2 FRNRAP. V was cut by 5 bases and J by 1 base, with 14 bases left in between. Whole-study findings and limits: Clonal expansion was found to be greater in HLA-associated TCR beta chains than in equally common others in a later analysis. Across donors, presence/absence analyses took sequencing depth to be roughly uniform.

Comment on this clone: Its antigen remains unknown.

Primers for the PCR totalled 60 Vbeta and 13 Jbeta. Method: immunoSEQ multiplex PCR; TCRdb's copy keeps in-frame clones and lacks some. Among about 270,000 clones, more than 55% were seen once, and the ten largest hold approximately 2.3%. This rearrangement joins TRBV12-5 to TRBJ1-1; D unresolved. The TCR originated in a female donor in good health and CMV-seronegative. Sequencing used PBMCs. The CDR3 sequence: CASGTGRRGNTEAFF. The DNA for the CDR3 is TGTGCTAGTGGTACCGGCCGACGCGGGAACACTGAAGCTTTCTTT. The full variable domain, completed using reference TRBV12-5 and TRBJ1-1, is DARVTQTPRHKVTEMGQEVTMRCQPILGHNTVFWYRQTMMQGLELLAYFRNRAPLDDSGMPKDRFSAEMPDATLATLKIQPSEPRDSAVYFCASGTGRRGNTEAFFGQGTRLTVV.